This record concerns one T cell receptor beta chain sequence. Its antigen target is currently unknown. No much larger clone is present one base from it, and per-base qualities are unavailable. Ends trimmed: V by 7 bases, J by 4 bases; bases unmatched to a gene: 8. The germline V gene (reference sequence) sets CDR1 to SEHNR and CDR2 to FQNEAQ. From its cysteine to its phenylalanine, the CDR3 spans 14 amino acids. The read is trimmed to its CDR3 DNA, 42 bases read in frame from base 1. Participants in the prospective study were enrolled through a virtual design, were aged about 18 to 89 years, and lived in under 25 United States geographic areas. To assign participants to cohorts, the prospective study relied on clinical history that participants themselves reported in a screening survey and a study questionnaire. ImmuneRACE Cohort 3 recovered participants were defined by two consecutive negative NP/OP PCR tests, healthcare professional clearance, or symptom resolution. In the prospective study, whole blood, serum and a nasopharyngeal or oropharyngeal swab were collected from each participant by mobile phlebotomists. Over a roughly 2-month period, participants in the prospective study had the option of providing additional blood draws and questionnaires. Prospective study blood samples were shipped either frozen or at room temperature before DNA extraction.

This entry belongs to a study of blood T cell repertoires in COVID-19 (dated by TCRdb to 2019 to 2021). Describing the broader study: Samples covering the acute and convalescent phases of COVID-19 were provided by collaborators in the United States, Italy and Spain. Where available, HLA class I and class II types were obtained from metadata supplied by the sample provider rather than from assay-based typing. Samples came from the ongoing ImmuneRACE study (first 160 participants) plus 1,254 subjects from 6 global collaborators. The sample metadata nearly always contained a de-identified subject ID, COVID-19 status, age in years and sex. The material from the prospective study consisted of cDNA or gDNA derived from T cells, B-cell-depleted T cells, or PBMCs. The repertoires were released in a freely available public database intended as a resource for research on the immune response to SARS-CoV-2. Deeply sampled blood TCRbeta repertoires from subjects exposed to, actively infected with, or recovered from COVID-19 were included in the dataset. The investigation overall reported the following: How much clinical and demographic metadata was included differed by source and by participant, and the metadata was provided uncurated.

TCRbeta CDR3 regions were amplified from genomic DNA using the immunoSEQ Assay, a bias-controlled multiplex PCR. The authors processed their data as follows. Within the assay, amplification of reference gene primers was used to estimate how many nucleated cells each sample contained. To quantify the absolute abundance of each unique TCRbeta CDR3 rearrangement, sequence reads were collapsed and filtered. Productive Simpson clonality was computed per sample as the square root of Simpson's diversity index over productive rearrangements. Entries here come from immuneACCESS through TCRdb and include only in-frame sequences with V and J called. Some clones fail to appear in such tables; in the studies checked, an unresolved V gene covers under half of the shortfall, and the cause of the remainder is unknown. V and J calls plus clone size are reproduced from that table; the DNA served to infer D and trimming. The sample includes 350,000 to 400,000 clones, with less than 90% observed a single time. Together, the top ten hold about 2.7% of the sample.

The sequenced sample consisted of PBMCs or T cells enriched from blood (not recorded which). The rearranged chain carries TRBV7-9 and TRBJ1-1; 8 bases in the middle match TRBD1. This TCR was recovered from a young woman who had recovered from COVID-19. This receptor carries the CDR3 CASTLQGASTEAFF. The nucleotide sequence is given as TGTGCCAGCACCCTTCAGGGGGCTTCCACTGAAGCTTTCTTT.